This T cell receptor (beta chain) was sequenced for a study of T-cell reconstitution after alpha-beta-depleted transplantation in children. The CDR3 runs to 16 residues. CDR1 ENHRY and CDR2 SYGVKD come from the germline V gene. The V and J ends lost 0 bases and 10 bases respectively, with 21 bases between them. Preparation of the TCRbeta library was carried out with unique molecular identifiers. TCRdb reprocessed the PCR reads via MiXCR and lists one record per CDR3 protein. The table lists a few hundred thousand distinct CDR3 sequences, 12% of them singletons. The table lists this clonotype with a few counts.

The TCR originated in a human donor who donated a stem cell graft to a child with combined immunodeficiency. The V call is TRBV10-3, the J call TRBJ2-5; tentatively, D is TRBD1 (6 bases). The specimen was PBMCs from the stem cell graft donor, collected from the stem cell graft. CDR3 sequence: CAISESRRGHEGFQYF. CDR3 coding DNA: TGTGCCATCAGTGAGTCGAGAAGGGGACACGAAGGTTTCCAGTACTTC.